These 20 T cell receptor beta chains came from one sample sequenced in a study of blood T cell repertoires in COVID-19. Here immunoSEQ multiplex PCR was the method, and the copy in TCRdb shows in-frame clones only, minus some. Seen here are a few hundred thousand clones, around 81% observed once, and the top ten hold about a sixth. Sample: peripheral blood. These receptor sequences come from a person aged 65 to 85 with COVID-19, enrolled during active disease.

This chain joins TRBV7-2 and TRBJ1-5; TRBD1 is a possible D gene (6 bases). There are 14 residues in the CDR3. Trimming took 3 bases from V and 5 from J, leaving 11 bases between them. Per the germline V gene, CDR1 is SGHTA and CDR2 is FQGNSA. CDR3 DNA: TGTGCCAGCAGCTTTTCAGGGGTTCATCAGCCCCAGCATTTT. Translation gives CASSFSGVHQPQHF.

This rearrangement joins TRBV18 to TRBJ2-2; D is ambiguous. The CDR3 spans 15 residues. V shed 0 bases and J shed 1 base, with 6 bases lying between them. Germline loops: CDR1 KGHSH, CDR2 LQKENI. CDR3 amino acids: CASSPPTGNTGELFF. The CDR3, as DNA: TGTGCCAGCTCACCACCTACTGGGAACACCGGGGAGCTGTTTTTT. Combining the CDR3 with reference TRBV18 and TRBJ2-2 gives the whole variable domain NAGVMQNPRHLVRRRGQEARLRCSPMKGHSHVYWYRQLPEEGLKFMVYLQKENIIDESGMPKERFSAEFPKEGPSILRIQQVVRGDSAAYFCASSPPTGNTGELFFGEGSRLTVL.

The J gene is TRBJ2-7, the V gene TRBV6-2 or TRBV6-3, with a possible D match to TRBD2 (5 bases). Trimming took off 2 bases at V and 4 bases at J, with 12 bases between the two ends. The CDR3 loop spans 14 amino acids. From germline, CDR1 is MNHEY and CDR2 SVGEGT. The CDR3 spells CASSYTGIRYEQYF. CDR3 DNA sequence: TGTGCCAGCAGTTACACGGGGATTCGGTACGAGCAGTACTTC.

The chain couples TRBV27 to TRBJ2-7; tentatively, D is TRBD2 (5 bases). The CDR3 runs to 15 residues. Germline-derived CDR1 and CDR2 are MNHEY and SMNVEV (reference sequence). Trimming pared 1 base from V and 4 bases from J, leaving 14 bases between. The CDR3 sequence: CASSLYRGGGYEQYF. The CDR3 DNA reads TGTGCCAGCAGTTTATACCGCGGAGGCGGGTACGAGCAGTACTTC.

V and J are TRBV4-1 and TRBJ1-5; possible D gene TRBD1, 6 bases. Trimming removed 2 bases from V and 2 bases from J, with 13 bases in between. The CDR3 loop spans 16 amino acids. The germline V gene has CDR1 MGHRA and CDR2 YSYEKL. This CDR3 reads CASSQTPSGGNQPQHF. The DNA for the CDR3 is TGCGCCAGCAGCCAAACGCCCTCAGGGGGCAATCAGCCCCAGCATTTT.

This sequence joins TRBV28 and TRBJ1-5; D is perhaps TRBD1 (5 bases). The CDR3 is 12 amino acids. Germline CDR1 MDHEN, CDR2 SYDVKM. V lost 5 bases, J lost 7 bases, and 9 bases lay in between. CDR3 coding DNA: TGTGCCAGCAGTCCAGACAGACAGCCCCAGCATTTT. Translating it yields CASSPDRQPQHF.

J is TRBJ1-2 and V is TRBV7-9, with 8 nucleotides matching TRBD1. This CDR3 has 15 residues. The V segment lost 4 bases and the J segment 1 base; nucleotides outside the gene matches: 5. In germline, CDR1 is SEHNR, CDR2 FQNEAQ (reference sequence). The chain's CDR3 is CASSSRTGFNYGYTF. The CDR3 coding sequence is TGTGCCAGCAGCTCACGGACAGGGTTTAACTATGGCTACACCTTC.

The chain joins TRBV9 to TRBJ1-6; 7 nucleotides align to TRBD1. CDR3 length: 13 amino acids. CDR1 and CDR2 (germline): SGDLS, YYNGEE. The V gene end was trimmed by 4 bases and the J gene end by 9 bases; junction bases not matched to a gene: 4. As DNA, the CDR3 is TGTGCCAGCAGCCCAGGGACAGTTTCACCCCTCCACTTT. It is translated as CASSPGTVSPLHF.

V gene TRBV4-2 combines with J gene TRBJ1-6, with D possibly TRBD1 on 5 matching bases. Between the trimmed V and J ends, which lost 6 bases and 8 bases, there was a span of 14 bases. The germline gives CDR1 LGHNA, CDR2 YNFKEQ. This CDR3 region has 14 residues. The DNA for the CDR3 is TGTGCCAGCAGGGAAGGTACCAGGGATTCACCCCTCCACTTT. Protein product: CASREGTRDSPLHF.

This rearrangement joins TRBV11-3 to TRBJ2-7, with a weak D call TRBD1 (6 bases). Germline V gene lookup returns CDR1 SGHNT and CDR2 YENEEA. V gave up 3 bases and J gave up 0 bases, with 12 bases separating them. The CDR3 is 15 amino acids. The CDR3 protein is CASSLGQDPSYEQYF. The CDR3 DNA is TGTGCCAGCAGCTTGGGACAAGATCCCTCCTACGAGCAGTACTTC.

The CDR3 here is CASSAGTSRDEQFF. CDR3 bases: TGTGCCAGCAGCGCCGGGACTAGTCGAGATGAGCAGTTCTTC. This chain connects TRBV7-2 to TRBJ2-1; 8 bases are a match to TRBD2. Germline V lookup: CDR1 SGHTA, CDR2 FQGNSA. This CDR3 is built from 14 residues. V shed 5 bases and J 8 bases; nucleotides not matched to a gene: 8.

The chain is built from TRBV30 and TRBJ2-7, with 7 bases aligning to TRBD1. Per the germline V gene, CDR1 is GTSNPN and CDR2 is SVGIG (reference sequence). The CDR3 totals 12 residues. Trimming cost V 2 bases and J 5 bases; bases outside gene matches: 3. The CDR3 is CAWSNRGHEQYF. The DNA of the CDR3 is TGTGCCTGGAGTAACAGGGGCCACGAGCAGTACTTC.

CDR3 nucleotides: TGTGCCAGCAGCTTAAGGGTAGGGGGTCAAGAGACCCAGTACTTC. This translates into CASSLRVGGQETQYF. The chain couples TRBV7-9 to TRBJ2-5; D is perhaps TRBD1 (6 bases). CDR3 length equals 15 residues. V was pared by 2 bases and J by 2 bases, with 12 bases between. CDR1 is SEHNR and CDR2 is FQNEAQ in the germline V gene (reference sequence). The full variable domain, completed using reference TRBV7-9 and TRBJ2-5, is DTGVSQNPRHKITKRGQNVTFRCDPISEHNRLYWYRQTLGQGPEFLTYFQNEAQLEKSRLLSDRFSAERPKGSFSTLEIQRTEQGDSAMYLCASSLRVGGQETQYFGPGTRLLVL.

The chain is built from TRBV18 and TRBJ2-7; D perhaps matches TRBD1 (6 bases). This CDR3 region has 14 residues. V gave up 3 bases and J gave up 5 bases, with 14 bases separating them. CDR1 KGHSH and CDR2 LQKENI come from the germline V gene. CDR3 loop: CASSPGQTFHEQYF. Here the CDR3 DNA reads TGTGCCAGCTCACCCGGACAGACGTTCCACGAGCAGTACTTC.

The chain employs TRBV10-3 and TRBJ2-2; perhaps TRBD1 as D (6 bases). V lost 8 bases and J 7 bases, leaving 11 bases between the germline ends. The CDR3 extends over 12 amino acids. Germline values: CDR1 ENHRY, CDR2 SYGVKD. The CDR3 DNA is TGTGCCATCTCAGGGGTCAACGGGGAGCTGTTTTTT. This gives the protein CAISGVNGELFF.

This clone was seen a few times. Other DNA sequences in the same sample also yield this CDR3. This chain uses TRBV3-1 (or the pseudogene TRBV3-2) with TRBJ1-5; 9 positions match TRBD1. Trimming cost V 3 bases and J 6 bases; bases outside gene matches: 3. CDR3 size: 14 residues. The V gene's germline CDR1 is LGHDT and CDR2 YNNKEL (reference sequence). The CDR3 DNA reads TGTGCCAGCAGCCAGGGACAGGGAGGTCAGCCCCAGCATTTT. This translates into CASSQGQGGQPQHF.

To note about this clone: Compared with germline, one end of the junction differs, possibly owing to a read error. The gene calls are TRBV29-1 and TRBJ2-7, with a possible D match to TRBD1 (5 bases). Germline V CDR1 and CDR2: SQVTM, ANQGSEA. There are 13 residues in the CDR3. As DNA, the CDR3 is TGCAGCGTGGAAGGGGCAGGGAACTACGAGCAGTACTTC. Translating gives CSVEGAGNYEQYF.

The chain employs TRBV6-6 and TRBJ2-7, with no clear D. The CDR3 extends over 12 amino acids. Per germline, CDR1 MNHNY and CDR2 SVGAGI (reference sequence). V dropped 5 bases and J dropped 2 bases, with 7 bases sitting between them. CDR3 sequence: CASSGGPYEQYF. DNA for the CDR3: TGTGCCAGCAGTGGCGGCCCCTACGAGCAGTACTTC.

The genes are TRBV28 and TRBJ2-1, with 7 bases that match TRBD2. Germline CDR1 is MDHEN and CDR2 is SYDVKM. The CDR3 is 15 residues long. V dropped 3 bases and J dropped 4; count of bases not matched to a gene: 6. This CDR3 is CASSLEAGIYNEQFF. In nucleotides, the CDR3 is TGTGCCAGCAGTTTGGAAGCGGGGATTTACAATGAGCAGTTCTTC.

The CDR3 loop reads CASSFGGVGTGELFF. The CDR3 DNA reads TGTGCCAGCAGTTTTGGGGGCGTAGGTACCGGGGAGCTGTTTTTT. V usage is TRBV27 and J usage is TRBJ2-2; tentatively, D is TRBD1 (6 bases). Germline V gene lookup returns CDR1 MNHEY and CDR2 SMNVEV (reference sequence). This CDR3 is 15 amino acids long. The V and J ends lost 3 bases and 5 bases respectively, with 13 bases between them.